The rows below give T cell receptor beta chains drawn from one sample of a study of molecular identifiers for immune sequencing clone quantification. Using its own MiXCR run on the PCR reads, TCRdb lists one record per CDR3 protein. This sample has roughly 71,000 distinct CDR3 sequences; 18% occur once, and the top ten carry approximately 1.5%. Sequenced sample: naive CD8+ T cells from blood, with Jurkat cell RNA spiked in. All receptors come from a human donor in good health. Some libraries in this study had Jurkat cell RNA spiked in. Each CDR3 is given with its conserved first and last residue. Each record gives: clone size, V gene, J gene, D gene, CDR3 protein, CDR3 DNA. The D gene is left open where the match is weak. Not all rows give a size; the values are once, few, many and, for expanded clones, a class.

clone size: few; V gene: TRBV27; J gene: TRBJ2-7; D gene: -; CDR3 protein: CASSSTGQAYEQYF; CDR3 DNA: TGTGCCAGCAGTTCAACAGGGCAGGCCTACGAGCAGTACTTC
clone size: -; V gene: TRBV6-5; J gene: TRBJ2-7; D gene: TRBD2; CDR3 protein: CASRVSGLAELHLPYEQYF; CDR3 DNA: TGTGCCAGCAGGGTATCGGGACTAGCGGAACTACACTTACCCTACGAGCAGTACTTC
clone size: medium-sized; V gene: TRBV29-1; J gene: TRBJ2-3; D gene: -; CDR3 protein: CSVEDILGEGTDTQYF; CDR3 DNA: TGCAGCGTTGAAGATATCTTGGGAGAGGGTACAGATACGCAGTATTTT
clone size: many; V gene: TRBV7-9; J gene: TRBJ1-1; D gene: -; CDR3 protein: CASSLAGTEAFF; CDR3 DNA: TGTGCCAGCAGCTTGGCGGGTACTGAAGCTTTCTTT
clone size: many; V gene: TRBV5-1; J gene: TRBJ2-7; D gene: -; CDR3 protein: CASSLNRYSSYEQYF; CDR3 DNA: TGCGCCAGCAGCTTGAACAGGTACTCCTCCTACGAGCAGTACTTC
clone size: many; V gene: TRBV7-9; J gene: TRBJ2-4; D gene: -; CDR3 protein: CASSPPTITPKNIQYF; CDR3 DNA: TGTGCCAGCAGCCCCCCCACAATCACCCCCAAAAACATTCAGTACTTC
clone size: few; V gene: TRBV5-6; J gene: TRBJ2-6; D gene: -; CDR3 protein: CASSQPVDRISGANVLTF; CDR3 DNA: TGTGCCAGCAGCCAGCCTGTGGACCGCATCTCTGGGGCCAACGTCCTGACTTTC
clone size: many; V gene: TRBV7-9; J gene: TRBJ2-7; D gene: -; CDR3 protein: CASSLAEFSYEQYF; CDR3 DNA: TGTGCCAGCAGCTTAGCGGAGTTCTCCTACGAGCAGTACTTC
clone size: -; V gene: TRBV5-6; J gene: TRBJ2-7; D gene: -; CDR3 protein: CASSQAAEQYF; CDR3 DNA: TGTGCCAGCAGCCAGGCCGCCGAGCAGTACTTC
clone size: many; V gene: TRBV10-2; J gene: TRBJ1-2; D gene: -; CDR3 protein: CASSGALGRQEYYGYTF; CDR3 DNA: TGCGCCAGCAGTGGTGCTTTGGGGCGACAGGAGTACTATGGCTACACCTTC
clone size: many; V gene: TRBV29-1; J gene: TRBJ2-1; D gene: -; CDR3 protein: CSVWWNEQFF; CDR3 DNA: TGCAGCGTTTGGTGGAATGAGCAGTTCTTC
clone size: many; V gene: TRBV6-2/TRBV6-3; J gene: TRBJ2-3; D gene: -; CDR3 protein: CASSYSYLLLTQYF; CDR3 DNA: TGTGCCAGCAGTTACTCGTATTTGCTACTGACGCAGTATTTT
clone size: many; V gene: TRBV20-1; J gene: TRBJ2-7; D gene: -; CDR3 protein: CSARDGGAPTLFSYEQYF; CDR3 DNA: TGCAGTGCTAGAGATGGAGGGGCCCCAACCCTATTCTCCTACGAGCAGTACTTC
clone size: many; V gene: TRBV4-1; J gene: TRBJ2-1; D gene: TRBD2; CDR3 protein: CASGTEGGRADNEQFF; CDR3 DNA: TGCGCCAGCGGGACGGAGGGCGGGAGGGCCGACAATGAGCAGTTCTTC
clone size: many; V gene: TRBV7-9; J gene: TRBJ2-5; D gene: -; CDR3 protein: CASSLADQETQYF; CDR3 DNA: TGTGCCAGCAGTTTAGCGGACCAAGAGACCCAGTACTTC
clone size: many; V gene: TRBV3-1; J gene: TRBJ1-2; D gene: -; CDR3 protein: CASSPTGIYSGYTF; CDR3 DNA: TGTGCCAGCAGCCCAACAGGGATCTACTCTGGCTACACCTTC
clone size: -; V gene: TRBV10-3; J gene: TRBJ2-7; D gene: -; CDR3 protein: CAISEGAWGEQYF; CDR3 DNA: TGTGCCATCAGTGAGGGGGCTTGGGGAGAGCAGTACTTC
clone size: many; V gene: TRBV4-2; J gene: TRBJ2-3; D gene: -; CDR3 protein: CASSPRGLAATDTQYF; CDR3 DNA: TGTGCCAGCAGCCCGAGGGGGCTAGCGGCCACAGATACGCAGTATTTT
clone size: many; V gene: TRBV10-1; J gene: TRBJ2-2; D gene: -; CDR3 protein: CASSFQGSGTGELFF; CDR3 DNA: TGCGCCAGCAGTTTTCAGGGCTCGGGCACCGGGGAGCTGTTTTTT
clone size: few; V gene: TRBV9; J gene: TRBJ2-2; D gene: -; CDR3 protein: CASSVAGATGELFF; CDR3 DNA: TGTGCCAGCAGCGTAGCTGGGGCCACCGGGGAGCTGTTTTTT
clone size: -; V gene: TRBV29-1; J gene: TRBJ1-2; D gene: -; CDR3 protein: CSVVGRGSNYGYTF; CDR3 DNA: TGCAGCGTCGTGGGACGGGGCTCGAACTATGGCTACACCTTC
clone size: many; V gene: TRBV7-2; J gene: TRBJ2-7; D gene: -; CDR3 protein: CASSPGGSSYEQYF; CDR3 DNA: TGTGCCAGCAGCCCGGGGGGCTCCTCCTACGAGCAGTACTTC
clone size: few; V gene: TRBV27; J gene: TRBJ2-7; D gene: -; CDR3 protein: CASSPQQARYEQYF; CDR3 DNA: TGTGCCAGCAGTCCTCAACAGGCCCGGTACGAGCAGTACTTC
clone size: -; V gene: TRBV4-2; J gene: TRBJ2-2; D gene: TRBD1; CDR3 protein: CASSQGGTGYGRNTGELFF; CDR3 DNA: TGTGCCAGCAGCCAAGGGGGGACAGGATATGGGAGAAACACCGGGGAGCTGTTTTTT
clone size: many; V gene: TRBV28; J gene: TRBJ2-1; D gene: -; CDR3 protein: CASSFPRAGKNEQFF; CDR3 DNA: TGTGCCAGCAGTTTTCCCCGAGCAGGGAAGAATGAGCAGTTCTTC
clone size: many; V gene: TRBV7-3; J gene: TRBJ2-3; D gene: -; CDR3 protein: CASSQTLGLDTDTQYF; CDR3 DNA: TGTGCCAGCAGCCAGACTTTAGGTCTCGATACAGATACGCAGTATTTT
clone size: many; V gene: TRBV7-9; J gene: TRBJ2-5; D gene: -; CDR3 protein: CASSLTWLGGGETQYF; CDR3 DNA: TGTGCCAGCAGCTTAACTTGGTTGGGAGGGGGCGAGACCCAGTACTTC
clone size: -; V gene: TRBV28; J gene: TRBJ2-1; D gene: -; CDR3 protein: CASSLYRFSSYNEQFF; CDR3 DNA: TGTGCCAGCAGTTTATACCGCTTTTCCTCCTACAATGAGCAGTTCTTC
clone size: many; V gene: TRBV28; J gene: TRBJ2-7; D gene: TRBD1; CDR3 protein: CASRPIRDSPLSSYEQYF; CDR3 DNA: TGTGCCAGCAGGCCCATACGGGACAGCCCTTTGAGCTCCTACGAGCAGTACTTC
clone size: -; V gene: TRBV29-1; J gene: TRBJ2-1; D gene: -; CDR3 protein: CSGFLLGGSHEQFF; CDR3 DNA: TGCAGCGGCTTCCTACTAGGAGGATCACATGAGCAGTTCTTC
clone size: many; V gene: TRBV6-2/TRBV6-3; J gene: TRBJ2-7; D gene: TRBD2; CDR3 protein: CASSTGLGAYEQYF; CDR3 DNA: TGTGCCAGCAGTACCGGACTAGGGGCCTACGAGCAGTACTTC
clone size: many; V gene: TRBV7-8; J gene: TRBJ2-1; D gene: -; CDR3 protein: CASSLVPEGYNEQFF; CDR3 DNA: TGTGCCAGCAGCTTAGTGCCAGAGGGCTACAATGAGCAGTTCTTC
clone size: -; V gene: TRBV21-1; J gene: TRBJ2-1; D gene: -; CDR3 protein: CAGRAEPKTSGRLYNEQFF; CDR3 DNA: TGTGCCGGCAGAGCGGAACCTAAGACTAGCGGGAGGCTATACAATGAGCAGTTCTTC
clone size: many; V gene: TRBV29-1; J gene: TRBJ2-1; D gene: TRBD2; CDR3 protein: CSVEGTSGSFNEQFF; CDR3 DNA: TGCAGCGTTGAAGGGACTAGCGGGAGCTTCAATGAGCAGTTCTTC
clone size: many; V gene: TRBV4-1; J gene: TRBJ2-7; D gene: -; CDR3 protein: CASSHLTTHSYEQYF; CDR3 DNA: TGCGCCAGCAGCCATCTCACTACCCACTCCTACGAGCAGTACTTC
clone size: many; V gene: TRBV27; J gene: TRBJ2-7; D gene: TRBD2; CDR3 protein: CASSSGLALGEQYF; CDR3 DNA: TGTGCCAGCAGTTCGGGACTAGCTCTGGGCGAGCAGTACTTC
clone size: many; V gene: TRBV4-1; J gene: TRBJ2-1; D gene: TRBD1; CDR3 protein: CASSQSDRGSSYNEQFF; CDR3 DNA: TGCGCCAGCAGCCAGTCCGACAGGGGTAGCTCCTACAATGAGCAGTTCTTC
clone size: many; V gene: TRBV12-3/TRBV12-4; J gene: TRBJ2-3; D gene: TRBD2; CDR3 protein: CASRRLAGESVTDTQYF; CDR3 DNA: TGTGCCAGCAGGAGACTAGCGGGAGAATCTGTCACAGATACGCAGTATTTT
clone size: -; V gene: TRBV4-1; J gene: TRBJ1-6; D gene: -; CDR3 protein: CANSQGREYNSPLHF; CDR3 DNA: TGCGCCAACAGCCAAGGCAGAGAATATAATTCACCCCTCCACTTT